Listed below are T cell receptor beta chains from one sample, sequenced in a study of tumor-infiltrating lymphocytes in primary liver carcinoma. MiXCR, applied by TCRdb to the multiplex PCR reads, yields one record per CDR3 protein. Of approximately 340,000 distinct CDR3 sequences in the sample, approximately 65% were seen once. Sample: peripheral blood. The receptor source for this set is a middle-aged man with primary liver carcinoma and hepatitis B virus infection. Both conserved end residues are part of each CDR3. A D gene is named only where the DNA matches it firmly. Rows may omit the clone size; those that give it use once, few, many or a size class.

NA | TRBJ2-7 | TRBD2 | TRBV5-1 | TGCGCCAGCAGCAGTTTTAGCGGGGGAAGCTACGAGCAGTACTTC | CASSSFSGGSYEQYF
NA | TRBJ2-3 | NA | TRBV11-2 | TGCGCCAGCAGCTTAGGGTCGTTCACAGGTACGCAGTATTTT | CASSLGSFTGTQYF
NA | TRBJ1-1 | NA | TRBV5-1 | TGCGCCAGCAGCTTGGAACAGAACACTGAAGCTTTCTTT | CASSLEQNTEAFF
few | TRBJ2-1 | TRBD2 | TRBV6-2/TRBV6-3 | TGTGCCACCCGGTGGGAGCGGGAGTGGTTTCTGAGCATGTTCTTC | CATRWEREWFLSMFF
many | TRBJ2-1 | TRBD2 | TRBV5-4 | TGTGCCAGCAGCACTCTAGCGGATAGCTCCTACAATGAGCAGTTCTTC | CASSTLADSSYNEQFF
NA | TRBJ2-1 | NA | TRBV6-5 | TGTGCCAGCAATTACCGAATTAGACTAGGTCTTGATAATGAGCAGTTCTTC | CASNYRIRLGLDNEQFF
many | TRBJ2-2 | NA | TRBV10-3 | TGTGCCATCAATGGGATCGCGAACACCGGGGAGCTGTTTTTT | CAINGIANTGELFF
NA | TRBJ1-3 | TRBD1 | TRBV6-6 | TGTGCCAGCAGCCGACAGGGGAGAAACACCATATATTTT | CASSRQGRNTIYF
NA | TRBJ2-1 | TRBD2 | TRBV5-5 | TGTGCCAGTAGCTTATCCAGCGGGAGGGCCCATGAGCAGTCCTTC | CASSLSSGRAHEQSF
NA | TRBJ2-2 | NA | TRBV6-4 | TGTGCCAGCAGCGAAATACTAGGAGTTGGGGAGCTGTTTTTT | CASSEILGVGELFF
NA | TRBJ2-3 | NA | TRBV11-2 | TGTGCCAGAAGCCGACCGATAGTTTTCTTTAGCAGAGATACGCAGTATTTT | CARSRPIVFFSRDTQYF
NA | TRBJ2-7 | NA | TRBV10-3 | TGTGCCATCAGTGAGTCAGAGGGACACCGCTCCTACGAGCAGTACTTC | CAISESEGHRSYEQYF
few | TRBJ2-7 | NA | TRBV10-3 | TGTGCCATTTCGGTGGCGGAGACCCACGAGCAGTACTTC | CAISVAETHEQYF
many | TRBJ1-5 | NA | TRBV6-1 | TGTGCCAGCAGTGAAGGGTGGCAGCCCCAGCATTTT | CASSEGWQPQHF
NA | TRBJ2-1 | TRBD1 | TRBV19 | TGTGCCAGTAGTATCAGGGACAGAGTCGAAAATGAGCAGTTCTTC | CASSIRDRVENEQFF
NA | TRBJ1-1 | NA | TRBV7-9 | TGTGCCAGCAGCTTGCGGGGGTCGAACACTGAAGCTTTCTTT | CASSLRGSNTEAFF